A single sample gave rise to the 32 T cell receptor beta chains below, sequenced in a study of early T cells in non-severe SARS-CoV-2 infection. TCRdb re-analysed the 5' RACE reads in MiXCR, keeping a single row per CDR3 protein. The sample has roughly 65,000 distinct CDR3 sequences, about a tenth seen once. Sequenced material: whole blood. The receptor set was obtained from an adult who was a healthcare worker with PCR-confirmed SARS-CoV-2 infection or an uninfected control (not recorded which).

As DNA, the CDR3 is TGTGCCATCAGTGAGTCGAGCGGTAACACTGAAGCTTTCTTT. This encodes CAISESSGNTEAFF. This rearrangement joins TRBV10-3 to TRBJ1-1, with no clear D. V was pared by 0 bases and J by 2 bases, with 7 bases between. The CDR3 consists of 14 residues. CDR1 ENHRY and CDR2 SYGVKD come from the germline V gene.

The J gene is TRBJ2-7, the V gene TRBV5-1; TRBD2 aligns across 9 bases. Germline V gene data show CDR1 as SGHRS and CDR2 as YFSETQ. J gave up 2 bases and V 1 base, and 4 bases lay outside the gene matches. The CDR3 runs 15 residues. The CDR3 DNA reads as TGCGCCAGCAGCTTGATTAGCGGGGGACCCTACGAGCAGTACTTC. Translation gives CASSLISGGPYEQYF.

This clonotype was picked up many times. The chain couples TRBV20-1 to TRBJ1-5; D call uncertain. This CDR3 is built from 13 residues. With 3 bases removed from V and 7 bases from J, the gap between germline ends came to 13 bases. The germline V gene has CDR1 DFQATT and CDR2 SNEGSKA (reference sequence). This chain's CDR3 is CSASLQMGQPQHF. DNA of the CDR3: TGCAGTGCTAGTCTCCAGATGGGGCAGCCCCAGCATTTT.

This clonotype was found a few times. J is TRBJ1-2 and V is TRBV6-1; D gene unclear. The CDR3 is 12 residues long. The V gene's germline CDR1 is MNHNS and CDR2 SASEGT. The V end was cut by 4 bases, the J end by 10 bases, with 13 bases between. The CDR3 reads CASSVITGDYTF. CDR3 DNA sequence: TGTGCCAGCAGTGTCATCACTGGAGACTACACCTTC.

The rearrangement links TRBV7-9 to TRBJ2-5; no firm D call. CDR3 length: 12 amino acids. Germline V gives CDR1 SEHNR, CDR2 FQNEAQ (reference sequence). V lost 2 bases and J lost 0, with 1 base in between. As DNA, the CDR3 is TGTGCCAGCAGCTTAAACCAAGAGACCCAGTACTTC. It translates to CASSLNQETQYF.

This clonotype was observed at least ten times. This chain joins TRBV12-3 or TRBV12-4 and TRBJ2-1; D is uncertain. The CDR3 has 11 residues. The V end was cut by 4 bases, the J end by 10 bases, with 8 bases between. In DNA, the CDR3 is TGTGCCAGCAGTTCGAGATTGGAGCAGTTCTTC. Residues: CASSSRLEQFF.

This clonotype was seen many times. J is TRBJ2-4 and V is TRBV12-3 or TRBV12-4; D possibly corresponds to TRBD1 (5 bases). The CDR3 spans 13 residues. V was cut by 7 bases and J by 15 bases, with 22 bases left in between. The DNA of the CDR3 is TGTGCCAGCAAGCCAGCAGGGTCTACCTCAGCGTACTTC. Protein: CASKPAGSTSAYF.

This clonotype appeared many times. The rearrangement links TRBV20-1 to TRBJ2-1, with 10 bases fitting TRBD2. The V gene end was trimmed by 0 bases and the J gene end by 8 bases; junction bases not matched to a gene: 7. Germline values: CDR1 DFQATT, CDR2 SNEGSKA (reference sequence). The CDR3 extends over 15 amino acids. CDR3 bases: TGCAGTGCTAGAGATGGGTCTAGCGGGAGTGATGAGCAGTTCTTC. Protein sequence: CSARDGSSGSDEQFF.

The rearrangement uses TRBV6-5 and TRBJ1-6; D ambiguous. CDR3 size: 14 residues. Germline CDR1 and CDR2: MNHEY and SVGAGI. V was trimmed by 2 bases and J by 7 bases, leaving 9 bases between them. The CDR3: CASSYRQQNSPLHF. The CDR3 DNA follows: TGTGCCAGCAGTTACCGGCAGCAGAATTCACCCCTCCACTTT.

This clonotype was counted ten times or more. The chain is built from TRBV7-3 and TRBJ1-1; a weak D match, TRBD1 (5 bases). Looked up from germline, CDR1 is SGHTA and CDR2 is FQGTGA. V lost 2 bases and J lost 9, with 10 bases in between. The CDR3 runs 12 residues. CDR3 DNA: TGTGCCAGCAGCTTAGGCCAGGGACAAGCTTTCTTT. Encoded protein: CASSLGQGQAFF.

This clonotype was seen ten or more times. V and J are TRBV6-6 and TRBJ2-1; D is unclear. This CDR3 is built from 14 residues. Looked up from germline, CDR1 is MNHNY and CDR2 is SVGAGI (reference sequence). V was trimmed by 7 bases and J by 0 bases, leaving 10 bases between them. The CDR3 is CASTDNYSYNEQFF. The CDR3 coding sequence is TGTGCCAGCACCGACAACTACTCCTACAATGAGCAGTTCTTC.

This clonotype was detected many times. The chain recombines TRBV20-1 with TRBJ1-5, with D unresolved. In germline, CDR1 is DFQATT, CDR2 SNEGSKA (reference sequence). This CDR3 is 14 amino acids long. Trimming cost V 4 bases and J 5 bases, with 15 bases left between them. The DNA of the CDR3 is TGCAGTGCTATGCCCGGGAGGCAATATCAGCCCCAGCATTTT. Protein sequence: CSAMPGRQYQPQHF.

This chain connects TRBV2 to TRBJ2-3; D unresolved. This CDR3 region has 11 residues. Trimming took 7 bases from V and 9 from J, leaving 11 bases between them. CDR1 is SNHLY and CDR2 is FYNNEI in the germline V gene. Written as DNA, the CDR3 is TGTGCCAGCAAGGTACCAGCGACGCAGTATTTT. Amino acid sequence: CASKVPATQYF. Full variable domain (rest looked up from reference TRBV2 and TRBJ2-3): EPEVTQTPSHQVTQMGQEVILRCVPISNHLYFYWYRQILGQKVEFLVSFYNNEISEKSEIFDDQFSVERPDGSNFTLKIRSTKLEDSAMYFCASKVPATQYFGPGTRLTVL.

This chain uses TRBV28 with TRBJ2-3, with D possibly matching TRBD2 (6 bases). Trimming shortened V by 6 bases and J by 0 bases, and 10 bases separated the two germline ends. The CDR3 is 14 residues long. Germline-derived CDR1 and CDR2 are MDHEN and SYDVKM. CDR3 DNA sequence: TGTGCCAGCAGGTCCGGGACTAGCACAGATACGCAGTATTTT. This encodes CASRSGTSTDTQYF.

This clonotype has more than one count but fewer than ten. The chain employs TRBV3-1 and TRBJ2-7, with 10 positions matching TRBD1. V was pared by 5 bases and J by 3 bases, with 1 base of the junction left unmatched. Germline V gene data show CDR1 as LGHDT and CDR2 as YNNKEL (reference sequence). This CDR3 is built from 13 residues. CDR3 loop: CASSDRGLYEQYF. The CDR3 nucleotides read TGTGCCAGCAGCGACAGGGGGCTCTACGAGCAGTACTTC.

The sample holds many counts of this clonotype. The rearrangement joins TRBV12-3 or TRBV12-4 to TRBJ1-1; 11 bases are shared with TRBD1. This CDR3 has 16 residues. V was pared by 5 bases and J by 4 bases, with 9 bases of the junction left unmatched. This CDR3 reads CASSSPGTGGSTEAFF. The DNA for the CDR3 is TGTGCCAGCAGTAGTCCCGGGACAGGGGGAAGCACTGAAGCTTTCTTT.

This clonotype was detected a few times. The rearrangement joins TRBV20-1 to TRBJ2-7, with TRBD2 matching 10 bases. From germline, CDR1 is DFQATT and CDR2 SNEGSKA (reference sequence). The CDR3 totals 15 residues. The J segment lost 6 bases and the V segment lost 3 bases, leaving 11 bases of the junction unmatched. CDR3 nucleotides: TGCAGTGCTAGTGAGTGGGTTAGCGGGAGGAGCGAGCAGTACTTC. Translated, it gives CSASEWVSGRSEQYF.

This clonotype was seen a few times. The chain uses TRBV29-1 and TRBJ1-3; D perhaps matches TRBD1 (5 bases). CDR1 and CDR2 from the germline V gene are SQVTM and ANQGSEA. This CDR3 is 14 amino acids long. V shed 3 bases and J shed 1 base, with 10 bases lying between them. The CDR3 DNA follows: TGCAGCGTTGACCGTAGGACATCTGGAAACACCATATATTTT. Encoded protein: CSVDRRTSGNTIYF.

The gene calls are TRBV12-3 or TRBV12-4 and TRBJ2-1; D tentatively reads TRBD1 or TRBD2 (6 bases each). This CDR3 is 15 amino acids long. V dropped 7 bases and J dropped 0 bases, with 13 bases sitting between them. CDR3 sequence: CASTGALSSYNEQFF. The CDR3 DNA follows: TGTGCCAGCACGGGGGCACTCAGCTCCTACAATGAGCAGTTCTTC.

The chain joins TRBV20-1 to TRBJ2-7; D uncertain. This CDR3 comprises 12 residues. Germline V gene sequence: CDR1 DFQATT, CDR2 SNEGSKA (reference sequence). Trimming pared 2 bases from V and 5 bases from J, leaving 10 bases between. CDR3 nucleotide sequence: TGCAGTGCTAGAACGGGCTTACACGAGCAGTACTTC. Protein: CSARTGLHEQYF.

This clonotype has at least ten counts. This rearrangement joins TRBV27 to TRBJ1-1; D is undetermined. V lost 6 bases to trimming and J lost 5 bases, with 16 bases between them. Germline V lookup: CDR1 MNHEY, CDR2 SMNVEV (reference sequence). This CDR3 spans 14 amino acids. CDR3 in amino acids: CASSHGVGITEAFF. The CDR3 coding sequence is TGTGCCAGCAGCCATGGGGTCGGGATAACTGAAGCTTTCTTT.

The rearrangement uses TRBV29-1 and TRBJ2-1, with D perhaps TRBD1 (5 bases). The CDR3 covers 12 residues. Trimming cost V 3 bases and J 4 bases, with 7 bases left between them. Germline CDR1 and CDR2: SQVTM and ANQGSEA. The CDR3 DNA reads TGCAGCGTTGATACAGGTTACAATGAGCAGTTCTTC. Residues: CSVDTGYNEQFF.

The chain combines TRBV28 with TRBJ1-5, with D possibly TRBD1 on 5 matching bases. Looked up from germline, CDR1 is MDHEN and CDR2 is SYDVKM. The CDR3 extends over 14 amino acids. The V gene lost 5 bases and the J gene lost 7 bases, with 15 bases spanning the gap. For the CDR3, the DNA is TGTGCCAGCAGTCCGGGGACGAGCAGGCAGCCCCAGCATTTT. Amino acids: CASSPGTSRQPQHF.

The V call is TRBV7-6, the J call TRBJ2-5, with 7 bases identical to TRBD1. This CDR3 is built from 14 residues. J lost 2 bases, V lost 1 base, and 1 base had no gene match. The germline V gene has CDR1 SGHVS and CDR2 FNYEAQ. The CDR3 DNA reads as TGTGCCAGCAGCTTAGTACAGGGGCAAGAGACCCAGTACTTC. Its translation: CASSLVQGQETQYF.

The chain is built from TRBV28 and TRBJ2-7; 8 positions match TRBD1. This CDR3 is 15 amino acids long. Germline CDR1 and CDR2: MDHEN and SYDVKM. The ends lost 7 bases at V and 2 bases at J; junction bases unmatched: 10. CDR3 sequence (DNA): TGTGCCAGCATTGCTGCTGTGGGACAGGCCTACGAGCAGTACTTC. Amino acids: CASIAAVGQAYEQYF.

The chain joins TRBV7-2 to TRBJ2-7, with TRBD1 as a possible D gene (6 bases). Per the germline V gene, CDR1 is SGHTA and CDR2 is FQGNSA. The CDR3 has 15 amino acids. Deletions cut 5 bases from V and 3 bases from J, with 17 bases between. The CDR3 loop is CASSPRTVSFYEQYF. CDR3 sequence (DNA): TGTGCCAGCAGCCCCCGGACAGTTTCATTCTACGAGCAGTACTTC. Filled out from reference TRBV7-2 and TRBJ2-7, the complete variable domain reads GAGVSQSPSNKVTEKGKDVELRCDPISGHTALYWYRQSLGQGLEFLIYFQGNSAPDKSGLPSDRFSAERTGGSVSTLTIQRTQQEDSAVYLCASSPRTVSFYEQYFGPGTRLTVT.

This clonotype has a count of ten or more. The rearrangement links TRBV6-6 to TRBJ1-6; D gene ambiguous. This CDR3 has 15 residues. The germline CDR1 and CDR2 sequences are MNHNY and SVGAGI (reference sequence). The V and J ends lost 1 base and 7 bases respectively, with 11 bases between them. The CDR3 loop reads CASSYFLKENSPLHF. The CDR3 nucleotides read TGTGCCAGCAGTTACTTTCTGAAGGAAAATTCACCCCTCCACTTT.

The chain uses TRBV16 and TRBJ2-7, with 8 bases aligning to TRBD1. The CDR3 has 14 residues. The germline V gene encodes CDR1 KGHSY and CDR2 FQNENV. CDR3 protein: CVTSPGQGGYEQYF. The CDR3 DNA reads TGTGTCACCTCTCCAGGACAGGGCGGCTACGAGCAGTACTTC.

This clonotype was seen at least ten times. The V and J genes are TRBV28 and TRBJ2-4, with 9 bases that match TRBD1. The germline CDR1 and CDR2 sequences are MDHEN and SYDVKM. The CDR3 extends over 16 amino acids. J was trimmed by 5 bases and V by 11 bases; bases with no gene match: 16. CDR3 sequence reads: CAPHGLPGQGQNIQYF. CDR3 nucleotides: TGTGCCCCACACGGTCTACCGGGACAGGGACAAAACATTCAGTACTTC.

This clonotype appeared a few times. V is TRBV9 and J is TRBJ2-3; D unclear. The CDR3 totals 14 residues. V lost 2 bases and J 4 bases, leaving 11 bases between the germline ends. CDR1 and CDR2 (germline): SGDLS, YYNGEE. The chain's CDR3 is CASSVTAGADTQYF. The DNA of the CDR3 is TGTGCCAGCAGCGTTACCGCAGGTGCAGATACGCAGTATTTT.

The CDR3 nucleotides are TGTGCCAGCAGCCAAGAGGAAGTGACCAATACGCAGTATTTT. Translated: CASSQEEVTNTQYF. The V call is TRBV3-1, the J call TRBJ2-3; D gene ambiguous. The germline V and J ends were trimmed by 0 bases and 7 bases, with 11 bases remaining between them. Germline V gene lookup returns CDR1 LGHDT and CDR2 YNNKEL (reference sequence). The CDR3 is 14 amino acids.

The chain links TRBV5-1 to TRBJ2-3, with D perhaps TRBD2 (5 bases). Looked up from germline, CDR1 is SGHRS and CDR2 is YFSETQ. The CDR3 consists of 15 residues. With 0 bases removed from V and 4 bases from J, the gap between germline ends came to 12 bases. In DNA, the CDR3 is TGCGCCAGCAGCTTGGAACAGAGGGTAGCAGATACGCAGTATTTT. Protein sequence: CASSLEQRVADTQYF.